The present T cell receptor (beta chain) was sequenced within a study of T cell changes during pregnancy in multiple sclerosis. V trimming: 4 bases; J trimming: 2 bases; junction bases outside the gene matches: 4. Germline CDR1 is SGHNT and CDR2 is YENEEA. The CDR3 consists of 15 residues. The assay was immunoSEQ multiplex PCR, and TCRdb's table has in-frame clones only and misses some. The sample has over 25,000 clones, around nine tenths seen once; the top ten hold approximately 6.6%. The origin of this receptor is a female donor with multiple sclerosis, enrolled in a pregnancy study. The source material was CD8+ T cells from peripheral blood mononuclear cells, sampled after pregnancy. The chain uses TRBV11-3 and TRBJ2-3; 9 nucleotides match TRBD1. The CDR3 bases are TGTGCCAGCAGCTCCCGGGACAGGGACACAGATACGCAGTATTTT. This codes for CASSSRDRDTDTQYF.